This T cell receptor (beta chain) came from a study of shared clonotypes between healthy human individuals. Genomic DNA (from each subset) was split evenly across several immunoSEQ plates. Using immunoSEQ multiplex PCR, the repertoire was profiled, and TCRdb retains in-frame clones only, with some absent. The sample lists approximately 500,000 clones, more than 75% occurring once. The table lists this clone with a count of one. V was pared by 4 bases and J by 5 bases, with 17 bases between. CDR3 length equals 16 residues. Germline V gene sequence: CDR1 SGHTA, CDR2 FQGNSA. It was around 100 million PBMCs that unsorted samples used for genomic DNA.

The sequenced sample consisted of PBMCs. The origin of this receptor is a woman in her thirties or forties in good health. Some clones in this sample may be carry-over from other donors' samples. The chain recombines TRBV7-2 with TRBJ2-2, with D possibly TRBD1 on 8 matching bases. For the CDR3, the DNA is TGTGCCAGCAGCTCAGGACAGGGAGGGGTGACCGGGGAGCTGTTTTTT. This sequence encodes CASSSGQGGVTGELFF.